The T cell receptor (beta chain) described here comes from a study of shared clonotypes between healthy human individuals. Regarding the study as a whole: Clonotype sharing among donors was expected to depend on sequencing depth.

The run depth of the assay was deep. Genomic DNA of every subset was divided equally among multiple immunoSEQ plates. Original methodology: There were no quality scores in the junction-only immunoSEQ sequences, so filtering differed. Some clones are missing from TCRdb's copy, which holds only in-frame ones; the method was immunoSEQ multiplex PCR. D and trimming come from the DNA, and the V and J calls and clone size come from that table. The sample lists about 2.4 million clones, about 92% occurring once. Germline V gene sequence: CDR1 MGHRA, CDR2 YSYEKL. This CDR3 has 15 amino acids. V gave up 4 bases and J gave up 3 bases; unmatched junction bases: 7. About this clone: Its antigen is unidentified.

This chain links TRBV4-1 with TRBJ2-7; 9 bases are shared with TRBD2. Sequenced: naive CD4+ T cells sorted from blood. The subset was: CD45RA+ positively selected. The receptor comes from a young man in good health. The chain's CDR3 is CASSLASGTVYEQYF. The CDR3 DNA sequence: TGCGCCAGCAGCCTTGCTAGCGGGACGGTCTACGAGCAGTACTTC.